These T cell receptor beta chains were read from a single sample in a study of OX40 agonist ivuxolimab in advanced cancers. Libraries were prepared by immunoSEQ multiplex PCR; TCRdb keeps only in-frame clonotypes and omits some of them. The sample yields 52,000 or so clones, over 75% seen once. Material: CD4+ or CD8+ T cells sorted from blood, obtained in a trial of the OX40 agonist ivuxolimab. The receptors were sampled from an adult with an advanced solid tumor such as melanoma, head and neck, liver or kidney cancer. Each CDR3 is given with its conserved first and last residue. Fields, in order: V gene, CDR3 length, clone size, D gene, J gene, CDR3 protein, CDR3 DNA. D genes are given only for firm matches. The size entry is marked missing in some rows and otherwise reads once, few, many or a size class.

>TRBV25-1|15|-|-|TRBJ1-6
CASSEGELMNSPLHF
TGTGCCAGCAGTGAGGGGGAGTTAATGAATTCACCCCTCCACTTT
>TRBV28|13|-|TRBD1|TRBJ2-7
CASTPDRGFEQYF
TGTGCCAGCACCCCCGACAGGGGGTTCGAGCAGTACTTC
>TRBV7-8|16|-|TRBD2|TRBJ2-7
CASSLTQRDTTYEQYF
TGTGCCAGCAGCCTAACACAGCGGGATACAACCTACGAGCAGTACTTC
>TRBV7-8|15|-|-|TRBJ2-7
CASSLFGDGTYEQYF
TGTGCCAGCAGCTTATTTGGGGACGGGACCTACGAGCAGTACTTC
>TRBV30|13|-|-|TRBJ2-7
CAWWGPPSYEQYF
TGTGCCTGGTGGGGACCACCCTCCTACGAGCAGTACTTC
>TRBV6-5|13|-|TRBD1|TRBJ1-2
CASSYSTGEGYTF
TGTGCCAGCAGTTACTCGACAGGGGAAGGCTACACCTTC
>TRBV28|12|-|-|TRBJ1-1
CASSRRVTEAFF
TGTGCCAGCAGCCGGAGGGTCACTGAAGCTTTCTTT
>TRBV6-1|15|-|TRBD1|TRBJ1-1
CASRSGTGSNTEAFF
TGTGCCAGCAGGTCCGGGACAGGGTCGAACACTGAAGCTTTCTTT
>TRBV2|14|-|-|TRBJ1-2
CASTHPGVDYGYTF
TGTGCCAGCACCCACCCAGGGGTGGACTATGGCTACACCTTC
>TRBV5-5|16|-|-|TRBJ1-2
CASIPTTARGSYGYTF
TGTGCCAGCATCCCGACCACGGCAAGGGGATCCTATGGCTACACCTTC
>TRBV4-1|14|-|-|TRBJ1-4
CASRPGGDNEKLFF
TGCGCCAGCAGGCCGGGGGGGGATAATGAAAAACTGTTTTTT
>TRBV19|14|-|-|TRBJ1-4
CASAPGSSREKLFF
TGTGCCAGTGCCCCCGGTTCTTCGCGTGAAAAACTGTTTTTT
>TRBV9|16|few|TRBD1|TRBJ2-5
CASSPETGVRRETQYF
TGTGCCAGCAGCCCAGAGACAGGGGTTAGGCGGGAGACCCAGTACTTC
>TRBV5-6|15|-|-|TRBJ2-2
CASSFGDWVTGELFF
TGTGCCAGCAGCTTCGGGGATTGGGTCACCGGGGAGCTGTTTTTT
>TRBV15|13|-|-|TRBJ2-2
CATHGGGTGELFF
TGTGCCACCCACGGAGGGGGGACCGGGGAGCTGTTTTTT
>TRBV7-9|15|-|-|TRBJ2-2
CASSLEERGTGELFF
TGTGCCAGCAGCTTAGAAGAAAGGGGTACCGGGGAGCTGTTTTTT
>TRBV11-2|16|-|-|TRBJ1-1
CASSLVRRTASLGAFF
TGTGCCAGCAGCTTAGTCCGACGGACAGCTTCACTAGGAGCTTTCTTT
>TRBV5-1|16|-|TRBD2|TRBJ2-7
CASSLGGRAHGNEQYF
TGCGCCAGCAGCCTGGGGGGGAGAGCGCACGGAAACGAGCAGTACTTC
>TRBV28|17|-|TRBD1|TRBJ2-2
CASSSSRTGGITGELFF
TGTGCCAGCAGTTCATCCAGAACAGGGGGCATCACCGGGGAGCTGTTTTTT
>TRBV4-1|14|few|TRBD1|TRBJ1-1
CASSRRGPNTEAFF
TGCGCCAGCAGCCGGAGGGGGCCGAACACTGAAGCTTTCTTT
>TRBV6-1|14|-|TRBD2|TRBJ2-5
CASSLAGVVETQYF
TGTGCCAGCAGTCTAGCGGGGGTAGTGGAGACCCAGTACTTC
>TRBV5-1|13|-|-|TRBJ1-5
CASSLSWGQPQHF
TGCGCCAGCAGCTTATCATGGGGGCAGCCCCAGCATTTT
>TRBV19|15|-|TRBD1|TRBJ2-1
CASSMFRGTANEQFF
TGTGCCAGTAGTATGTTTAGGGGGACAGCTAATGAGCAGTTCTTC
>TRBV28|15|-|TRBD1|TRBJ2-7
CASTTPGQGADEQYF
TGTGCCAGCACGACTCCGGGACAGGGGGCCGACGAGCAGTACTTC